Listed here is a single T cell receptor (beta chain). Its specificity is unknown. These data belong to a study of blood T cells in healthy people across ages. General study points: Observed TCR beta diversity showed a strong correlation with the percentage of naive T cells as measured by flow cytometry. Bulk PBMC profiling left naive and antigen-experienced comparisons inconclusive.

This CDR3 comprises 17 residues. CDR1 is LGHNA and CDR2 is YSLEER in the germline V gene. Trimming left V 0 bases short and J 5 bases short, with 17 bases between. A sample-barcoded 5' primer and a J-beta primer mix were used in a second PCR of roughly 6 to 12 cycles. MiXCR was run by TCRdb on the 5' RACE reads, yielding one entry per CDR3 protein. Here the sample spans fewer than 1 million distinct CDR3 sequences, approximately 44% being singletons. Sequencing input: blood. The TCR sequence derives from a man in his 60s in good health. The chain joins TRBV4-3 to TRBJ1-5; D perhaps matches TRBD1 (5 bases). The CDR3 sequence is CASSQDRVWGSDQPQHF. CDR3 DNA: TGCGCCAGCAGCCAAGATCGGGTTTGGGGGTCCGATCAGCCCCAGCATTTT.